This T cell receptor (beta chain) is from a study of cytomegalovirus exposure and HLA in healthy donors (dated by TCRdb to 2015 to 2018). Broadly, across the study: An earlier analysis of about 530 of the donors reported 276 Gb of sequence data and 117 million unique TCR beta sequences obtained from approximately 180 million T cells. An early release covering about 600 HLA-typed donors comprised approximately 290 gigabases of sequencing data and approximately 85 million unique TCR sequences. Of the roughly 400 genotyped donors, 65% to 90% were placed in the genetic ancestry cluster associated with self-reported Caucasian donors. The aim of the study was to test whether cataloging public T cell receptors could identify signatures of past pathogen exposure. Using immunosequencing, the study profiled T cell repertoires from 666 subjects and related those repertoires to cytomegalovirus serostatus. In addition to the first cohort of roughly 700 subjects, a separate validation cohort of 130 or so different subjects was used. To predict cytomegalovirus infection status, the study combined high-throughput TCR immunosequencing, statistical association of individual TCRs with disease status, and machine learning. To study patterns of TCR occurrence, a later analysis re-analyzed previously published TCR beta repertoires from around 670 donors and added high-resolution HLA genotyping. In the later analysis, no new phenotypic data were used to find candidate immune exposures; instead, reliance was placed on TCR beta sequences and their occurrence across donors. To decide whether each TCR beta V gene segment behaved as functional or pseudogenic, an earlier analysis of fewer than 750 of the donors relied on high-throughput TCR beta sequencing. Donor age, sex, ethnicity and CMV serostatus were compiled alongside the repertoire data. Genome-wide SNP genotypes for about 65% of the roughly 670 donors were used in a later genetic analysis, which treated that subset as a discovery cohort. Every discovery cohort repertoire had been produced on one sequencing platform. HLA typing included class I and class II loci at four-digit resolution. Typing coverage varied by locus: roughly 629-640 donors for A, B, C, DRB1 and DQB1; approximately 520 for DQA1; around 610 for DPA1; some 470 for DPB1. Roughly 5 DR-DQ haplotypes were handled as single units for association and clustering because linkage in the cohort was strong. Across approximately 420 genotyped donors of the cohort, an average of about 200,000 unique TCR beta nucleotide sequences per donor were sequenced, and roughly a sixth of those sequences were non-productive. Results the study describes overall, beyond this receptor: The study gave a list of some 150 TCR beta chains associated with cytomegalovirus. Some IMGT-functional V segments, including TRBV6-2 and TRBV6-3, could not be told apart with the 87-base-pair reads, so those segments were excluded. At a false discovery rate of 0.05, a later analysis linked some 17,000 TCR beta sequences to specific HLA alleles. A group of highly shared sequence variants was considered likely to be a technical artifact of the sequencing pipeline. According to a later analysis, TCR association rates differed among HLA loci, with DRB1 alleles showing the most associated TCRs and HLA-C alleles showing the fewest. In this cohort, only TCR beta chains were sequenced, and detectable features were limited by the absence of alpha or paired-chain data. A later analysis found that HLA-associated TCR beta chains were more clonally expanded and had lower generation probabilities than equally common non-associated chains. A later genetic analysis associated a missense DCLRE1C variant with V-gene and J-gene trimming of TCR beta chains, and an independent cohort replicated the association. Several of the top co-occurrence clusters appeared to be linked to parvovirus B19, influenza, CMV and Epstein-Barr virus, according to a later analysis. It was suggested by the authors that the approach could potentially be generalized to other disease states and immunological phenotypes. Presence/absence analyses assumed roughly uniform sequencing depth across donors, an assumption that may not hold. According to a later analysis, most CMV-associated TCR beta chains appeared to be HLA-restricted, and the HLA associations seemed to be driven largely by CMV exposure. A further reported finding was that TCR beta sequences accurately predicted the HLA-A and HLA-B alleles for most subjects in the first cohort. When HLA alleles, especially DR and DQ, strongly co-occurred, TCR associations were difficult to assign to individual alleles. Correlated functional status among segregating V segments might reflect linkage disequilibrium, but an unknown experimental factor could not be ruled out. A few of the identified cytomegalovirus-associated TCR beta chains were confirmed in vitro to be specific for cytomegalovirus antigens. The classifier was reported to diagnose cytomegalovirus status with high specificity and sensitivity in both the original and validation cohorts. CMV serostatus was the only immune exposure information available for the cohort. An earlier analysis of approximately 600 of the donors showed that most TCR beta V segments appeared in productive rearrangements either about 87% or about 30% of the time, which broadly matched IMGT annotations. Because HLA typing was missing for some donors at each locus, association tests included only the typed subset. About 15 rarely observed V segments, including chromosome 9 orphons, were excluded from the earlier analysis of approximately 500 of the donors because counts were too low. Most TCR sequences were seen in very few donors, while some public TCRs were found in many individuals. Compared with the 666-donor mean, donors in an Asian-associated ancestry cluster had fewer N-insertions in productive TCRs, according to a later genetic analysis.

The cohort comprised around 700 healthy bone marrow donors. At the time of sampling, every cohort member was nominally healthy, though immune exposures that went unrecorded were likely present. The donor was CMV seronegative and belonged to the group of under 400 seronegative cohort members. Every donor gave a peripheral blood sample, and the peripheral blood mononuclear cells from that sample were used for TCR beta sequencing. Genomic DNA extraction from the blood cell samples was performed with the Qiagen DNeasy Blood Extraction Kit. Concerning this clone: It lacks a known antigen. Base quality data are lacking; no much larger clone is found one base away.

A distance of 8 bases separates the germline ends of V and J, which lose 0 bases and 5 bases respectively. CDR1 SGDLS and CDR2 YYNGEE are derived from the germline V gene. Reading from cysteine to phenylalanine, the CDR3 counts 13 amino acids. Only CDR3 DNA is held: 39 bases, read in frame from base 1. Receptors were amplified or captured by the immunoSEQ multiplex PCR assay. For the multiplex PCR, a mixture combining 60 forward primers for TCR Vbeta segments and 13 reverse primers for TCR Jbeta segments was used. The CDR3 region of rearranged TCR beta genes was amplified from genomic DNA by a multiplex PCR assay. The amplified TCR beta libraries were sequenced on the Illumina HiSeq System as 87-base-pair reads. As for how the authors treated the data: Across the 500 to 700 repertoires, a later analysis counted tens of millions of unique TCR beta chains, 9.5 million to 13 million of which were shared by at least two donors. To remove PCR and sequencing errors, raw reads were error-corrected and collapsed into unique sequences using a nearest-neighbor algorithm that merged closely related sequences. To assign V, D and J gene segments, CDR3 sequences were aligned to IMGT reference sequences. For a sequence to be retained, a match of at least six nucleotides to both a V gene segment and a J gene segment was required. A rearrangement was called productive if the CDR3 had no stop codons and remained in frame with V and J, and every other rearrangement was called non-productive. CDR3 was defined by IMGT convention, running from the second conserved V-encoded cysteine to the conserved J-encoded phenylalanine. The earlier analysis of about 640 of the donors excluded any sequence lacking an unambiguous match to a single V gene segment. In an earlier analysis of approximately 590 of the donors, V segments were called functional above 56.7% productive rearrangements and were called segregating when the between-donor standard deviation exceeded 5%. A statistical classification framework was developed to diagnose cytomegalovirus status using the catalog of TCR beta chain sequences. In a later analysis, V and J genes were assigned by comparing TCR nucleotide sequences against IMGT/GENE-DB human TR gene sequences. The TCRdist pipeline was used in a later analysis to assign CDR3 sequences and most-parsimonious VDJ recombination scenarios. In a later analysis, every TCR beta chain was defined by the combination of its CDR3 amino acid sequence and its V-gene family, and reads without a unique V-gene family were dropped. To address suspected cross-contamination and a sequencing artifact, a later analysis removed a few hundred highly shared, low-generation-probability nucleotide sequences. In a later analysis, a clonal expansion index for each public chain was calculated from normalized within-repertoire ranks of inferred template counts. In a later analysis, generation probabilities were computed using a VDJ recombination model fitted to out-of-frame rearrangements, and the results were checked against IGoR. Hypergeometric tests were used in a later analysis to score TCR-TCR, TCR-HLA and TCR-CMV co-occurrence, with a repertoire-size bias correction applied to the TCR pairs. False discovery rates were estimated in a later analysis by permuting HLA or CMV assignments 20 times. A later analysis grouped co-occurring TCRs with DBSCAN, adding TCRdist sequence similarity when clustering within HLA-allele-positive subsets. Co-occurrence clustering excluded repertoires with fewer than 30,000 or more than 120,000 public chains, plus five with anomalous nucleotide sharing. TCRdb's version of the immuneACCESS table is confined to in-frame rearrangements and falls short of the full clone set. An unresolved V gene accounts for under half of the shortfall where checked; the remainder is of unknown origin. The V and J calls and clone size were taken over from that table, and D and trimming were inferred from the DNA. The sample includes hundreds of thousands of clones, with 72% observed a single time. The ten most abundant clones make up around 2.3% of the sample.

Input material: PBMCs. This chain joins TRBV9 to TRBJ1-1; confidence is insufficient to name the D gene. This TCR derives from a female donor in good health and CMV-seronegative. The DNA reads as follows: TGTGCCAGCAGCGTAGAGGAGAATACTGAAGCTTTCTTT. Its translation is CASSVEENTEAFF. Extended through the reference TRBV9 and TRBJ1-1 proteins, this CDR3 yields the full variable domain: DSGVTQTPKHLITATGQRVTLRCSPRSGDLSVYWYQQSLDQGLQFLIQYYNGEERAKGNILERFSAQQFPDLHSELNLSSLELGDSALYFCASSVEENTEAFFGQGTRLTVV.